The sample holds a few counts of the clone carrying this TCR beta chain. The data belong to a study of low-dose radiotherapy and immunotherapy resistance in tumors. The wider study: A dose of 0.5 Gy per fraction was delivered to Cohort 1 every 2 weeks, for a total of 6.5 Gy.

Advanced solid tumors lacking tumor-infiltrating lymphocytes were present in eligible patients. Alpha- and beta-chain coverage of first-strand cDNA came from TRAV- and TRBV-specific primers. The PCR that amplified TCRs ran for approximately 18 cycles, relying on a constant-region primer and a V-primer adapter. Isolated mRNA underwent amplification by in vitro transcription. TCRdb re-called the reads with MiXCR, one entry per CDR3 protein. The sample lists some 13,000 distinct CDR3 sequences, approximately 61% occurring once. Germline CDR1 reads SNHLY; CDR2 reads FYNNEI. This CDR3 comprises 15 residues. V dropped 5 bases and J dropped 4; count of bases not matched to a gene: 8.

This TCR was sampled from a human donor with advanced metastatic prostate, ovarian, gallbladder or colorectal cancer (not recorded which). This table probably holds off-target reads from a library built for another chain. The gene calls are TRBV2 and TRBJ2-1; 7 bases match TRBD2. The CDR3 spells CASSKERGRYNEQFF. CDR3 DNA sequence: TGTGCCAGCAGTAAAGAGCGGGGACGGTACAATGAGCAGTTCTTC.